The rows below give T cell receptor beta chains drawn from one sample of a study of T cell repertoires in cytomegalovirus infection. TCRdb re-called the reads with MiXCR, one entry per CDR3 protein. The repertoire holds 200,000 to 250,000 distinct CDR3 sequences, with about 5.9% as singletons. Material: PBMCs. The receptors originated from a human donor in good health (CMV status not recorded). Some clones in this sample may be carry-over from other donors' samples. Both conserved end residues are part of each CDR3. D genes are given only for firm matches. Clone size is shown for a subset of rows, as once, few, many or a class of expanded clone.

v_call: TRBV28; j_call: TRBJ1-5; clone_size: many; d_call: NA; cdr3_nt: TGTGCCAGCAGTTTATCCGGGTCGCCGCGTCAGCCCCAGCATTTT; cdr3_aa: CASSLSGSPRQPQHF
v_call: TRBV5-1; j_call: TRBJ1-2; clone_size: NA; d_call: NA; cdr3_nt: TGCGCCAGCAGCTTGGCCCCCGGCAACTATGGCTACACCTTC; cdr3_aa: CASSLAPGNYGYTF
v_call: TRBV10-3; j_call: TRBJ2-7; clone_size: once; d_call: NA; cdr3_nt: TGTGCCATCAGTGAAGGAGGAGACTCTCGACTGGAGTACTTC; cdr3_aa: CAISEGGDSRLEYF
v_call: TRBV7-9; j_call: TRBJ2-1; clone_size: many; d_call: TRBD2; cdr3_nt: TGTGCCAGCAGGCCCGGGACTATACGACACAATGAGCAGTTCTTC; cdr3_aa: CASRPGTIRHNEQFF
v_call: TRBV7-8; j_call: TRBJ2-1; clone_size: many; d_call: NA; cdr3_nt: TGTGCCAGCAGCTTTAGCGATCGTGAGCAGTTCTTC; cdr3_aa: CASSFSDREQFF
v_call: TRBV6-2/TRBV6-3; j_call: TRBJ1-1; clone_size: many; d_call: NA; cdr3_nt: TGTGCCAGCAGTTTCCCGACGACAGCAGACACTGAAGCTTTCTTT; cdr3_aa: CASSFPTTADTEAFF
v_call: TRBV29-1; j_call: TRBJ2-3; clone_size: many; d_call: NA; cdr3_nt: TGCAGCGTAACGTTAACAGATACGCAGTATTTT; cdr3_aa: CSVTLTDTQYF
v_call: TRBV3-1; j_call: TRBJ1-3; clone_size: many; d_call: NA; cdr3_nt: TGTGCCAGCAAACAGGTTTTAACCTCTGGAAACACCATATATTTT; cdr3_aa: CASKQVLTSGNTIYF
v_call: TRBV30; j_call: TRBJ2-7; clone_size: many; d_call: TRBD1; cdr3_nt: TGTGCCTGGGACCGGGCAGGGGGAGTGGACGAGCAGTACTTC; cdr3_aa: CAWDRAGGVDEQYF
v_call: TRBV6-2/TRBV6-3; j_call: TRBJ1-1; clone_size: many; d_call: TRBD1; cdr3_nt: TGTGCCAGCAGGTTTTCGGGACAGAAATTGAACACTGAAGCTTTCTTT; cdr3_aa: CASRFSGQKLNTEAFF
v_call: TRBV15; j_call: TRBJ1-2; clone_size: NA; d_call: NA; cdr3_nt: TGTGCCACCAGCCGCTTTCCTAGTGGCTACACCTTC; cdr3_aa: CATSRFPSGYTF
v_call: TRBV29-1; j_call: TRBJ2-5; clone_size: many; d_call: TRBD1; cdr3_nt: TGCAGCGTTGTCGGCGGACAGGGGTTGGAGACCCAGTACTTC; cdr3_aa: CSVVGGQGLETQYF
v_call: TRBV9; j_call: TRBJ2-2; clone_size: many; d_call: TRBD1; cdr3_nt: TGTGCCAGCAGCGCCGGACAGGGGGCCGCCGGGGAGCTGTTTTTT; cdr3_aa: CASSAGQGAAGELFF
v_call: TRBV30; j_call: TRBJ1-2; clone_size: many; d_call: NA; cdr3_nt: TGTGCCTGGGGTGGGGACTCACCCAGCACTGGCTACACCTTC; cdr3_aa: CAWGGDSPSTGYTF
v_call: TRBV28; j_call: TRBJ2-7; clone_size: many; d_call: NA; cdr3_nt: TGTGCCAGCAGTGGAGACGGAAACCTCTACGAGCAGTACTTC; cdr3_aa: CASSGDGNLYEQYF
v_call: TRBV7-2; j_call: TRBJ1-5; clone_size: many; d_call: TRBD1; cdr3_nt: TGTGCCAGCAGCTCATCCCCGGACAGGTCCGGTCAGCCCCAGCATTTT; cdr3_aa: CASSSSPDRSGQPQHF
v_call: TRBV20-1; j_call: TRBJ2-7; clone_size: many; d_call: NA; cdr3_nt: TGCAGTGCTAGCCGAGGGGATCTTTTCTACGAGCAGTACTTC; cdr3_aa: CSASRGDLFYEQYF
v_call: TRBV6-2/TRBV6-3; j_call: TRBJ2-1; clone_size: many; d_call: TRBD1; cdr3_nt: TGTGCCAGCAGTGACAGGGGGGTAGGTGAGCAGTTCTTC; cdr3_aa: CASSDRGVGEQFF
v_call: TRBV7-9; j_call: TRBJ1-2; clone_size: many; d_call: NA; cdr3_nt: TGTGCCAGCAGCTCTGTCGGTCTTAAGGGCTACACCTTC; cdr3_aa: CASSSVGLKGYTF
v_call: TRBV6-6; j_call: TRBJ1-3; clone_size: NA; d_call: NA; cdr3_nt: TGTGCCAGCGTCAATGGGACCTTCTCTGGAAACACCATATATTTT; cdr3_aa: CASVNGTFSGNTIYF
v_call: TRBV3-1; j_call: TRBJ2-2; clone_size: few; d_call: TRBD1; cdr3_nt: TGTGCCAGCAGCCAGAGGACGGGACAGGGGGGAACCGGGGAGCTGTTTTTT; cdr3_aa: CASSQRTGQGGTGELFF
v_call: TRBV28; j_call: TRBJ1-3; clone_size: many; d_call: NA; cdr3_nt: TGTGCCAGCAGTCCGGGGGACGCAAGGTTCTCTGGAAACACCATATATTTT; cdr3_aa: CASSPGDARFSGNTIYF
v_call: TRBV12-3/TRBV12-4; j_call: TRBJ2-1; clone_size: NA; d_call: TRBD2; cdr3_nt: TGTGCCAGCAGTTTAGTGGTAGCGGGAGGGAATGAGCAGTTCTTC; cdr3_aa: CASSLVVAGGNEQFF
v_call: TRBV12-3/TRBV12-4; j_call: TRBJ1-1; clone_size: many; d_call: NA; cdr3_nt: TGTGCCAGCAGTTTAGGTCCGGGTTTTTTCGCTGAAGCTTTCTTT; cdr3_aa: CASSLGPGFFAEAFF
v_call: TRBV14; j_call: TRBJ1-2; clone_size: many; d_call: NA; cdr3_nt: TGTGCCAGCAGCCCATCCGGGACCTATGGCTACACCTTC; cdr3_aa: CASSPSGTYGYTF
v_call: TRBV9; j_call: TRBJ2-1; clone_size: NA; d_call: TRBD2; cdr3_nt: TGTGCCAGCAGCGAGAGAGGGACTAGCGGTTACAATGAGCAGTTCTTC; cdr3_aa: CASSERGTSGYNEQFF
v_call: TRBV7-2; j_call: TRBJ2-7; clone_size: many; d_call: NA; cdr3_nt: TGTGCCAGCAGCGTACAGGGTGGGATTACTTCCTACGAGCAGTACTTC; cdr3_aa: CASSVQGGITSYEQYF
v_call: TRBV7-2; j_call: TRBJ1-1; clone_size: many; d_call: TRBD1; cdr3_nt: TGTGCCAGCAGCTACGGGACAGGGAGCACTGAAGCTTTCTTT; cdr3_aa: CASSYGTGSTEAFF
v_call: TRBV7-2; j_call: TRBJ2-5; clone_size: many; d_call: NA; cdr3_nt: TGTGCCAGCAGCTTAGACAGGGATGGCGAGACCCAGTACTTC; cdr3_aa: CASSLDRDGETQYF
v_call: TRBV28; j_call: TRBJ1-5; clone_size: many; d_call: NA; cdr3_nt: TGTGCCACGGGTGTGGGGGTGGACTACAATCAGCCCCAGCATTTT; cdr3_aa: CATGVGVDYNQPQHF
v_call: TRBV29-1; j_call: TRBJ2-5; clone_size: many; d_call: TRBD2; cdr3_nt: TGCAGCGTTGAAGATATACAGCGGGGGTACCAAGAGACCCAGTACTTC; cdr3_aa: CSVEDIQRGYQETQYF
v_call: TRBV4-1; j_call: TRBJ1-5; clone_size: many; d_call: NA; cdr3_nt: TGCGCCAGCGGCCCGGGACTCCGGGAAGCCCAGCATTTT; cdr3_aa: CASGPGLREAQHF
v_call: TRBV2; j_call: TRBJ2-5; clone_size: NA; d_call: TRBD1; cdr3_nt: TGTGCCAGCAGGGCCGGGACAGGGCAAGAGACCCAGTACTTC; cdr3_aa: CASRAGTGQETQYF
v_call: TRBV7-9; j_call: TRBJ1-6; clone_size: NA; d_call: TRBD1; cdr3_nt: TGTGCCAGCAGCTCGTCGACAGGGGGTCCCACTTCACCCCTCCACTTT; cdr3_aa: CASSSSTGGPTSPLHF
v_call: TRBV30; j_call: TRBJ2-1; clone_size: many; d_call: NA; cdr3_nt: TGTGCCTGGACACAGGGTGGCCGGGGTAGTGAGCAGTTCTTC; cdr3_aa: CAWTQGGRGSEQFF
v_call: TRBV7-9; j_call: TRBJ1-1; clone_size: few; d_call: NA; cdr3_nt: TGTGCCAGCAGCCCACCCCCCAGCGTCACTGAAGCTTTCTTT; cdr3_aa: CASSPPPSVTEAFF
v_call: TRBV2; j_call: TRBJ2-2; clone_size: few; d_call: NA; cdr3_nt: TGTGCCAGCAGTGAAGTCAGAACCACCGGGGAGCTGTTTTTT; cdr3_aa: CASSEVRTTGELFF
v_call: TRBV7-2; j_call: TRBJ2-7; clone_size: many; d_call: NA; cdr3_nt: TGTGCCAGCATGGTTACCTACGAGCAGTACTTC; cdr3_aa: CASMVTYEQYF
v_call: TRBV10-3; j_call: TRBJ2-7; clone_size: many; d_call: TRBD1; cdr3_nt: TGTGCCATCAGGTCGACAGGGGTCTCCTACGAGCAGTACTTC; cdr3_aa: CAIRSTGVSYEQYF
v_call: TRBV5-6; j_call: TRBJ1-2; clone_size: many; d_call: TRBD1; cdr3_nt: TGTGCCAGCAGCTTGATAGGGGGCAAGGGTGGCTACACCTTC; cdr3_aa: CASSLIGGKGGYTF
v_call: TRBV7-2; j_call: TRBJ2-7; clone_size: many; d_call: NA; cdr3_nt: TGTGCCAGCAGACTAGGGGGGCGAAGCTCCTACGAGCAGTACTTC; cdr3_aa: CASRLGGRSSYEQYF
v_call: TRBV5-1; j_call: TRBJ2-1; clone_size: many; d_call: TRBD2; cdr3_nt: TGCGCCAGCAGCTTGGCCCGGACTAGCGGGGGGCTAAGCTCCTACAATGAGCAGTTCTTC; cdr3_aa: CASSLARTSGGLSSYNEQFF
v_call: TRBV20-1; j_call: TRBJ2-5; clone_size: NA; d_call: NA; cdr3_nt: TGCAGTGCTAGTGGGGAGAAGGAACAAGAGACCCAGTACTTC; cdr3_aa: CSASGEKEQETQYF
v_call: TRBV15; j_call: TRBJ2-7; clone_size: many; d_call: NA; cdr3_nt: TGTGCCACCAGCAGAGATCAGACAGGCACCTACGAGCAGTACTTC; cdr3_aa: CATSRDQTGTYEQYF
v_call: TRBV29-1; j_call: TRBJ1-2; clone_size: many; d_call: TRBD1; cdr3_nt: TGCAGCGTTGAAGGGGACAGGGGAAACTATGGCTACACCTTC; cdr3_aa: CSVEGDRGNYGYTF
v_call: TRBV19; j_call: TRBJ1-4; clone_size: few; d_call: NA; cdr3_nt: TGTGCCAGTAGTGGGCCTTCGGTTTCGGAAAAACTGTTTTTT; cdr3_aa: CASSGPSVSEKLFF
v_call: TRBV19; j_call: TRBJ1-1; clone_size: many; d_call: NA; cdr3_nt: TGTGCCAGTAGTATAGGGTCGGGTTGGCACACTGAAGCTTTCTTT; cdr3_aa: CASSIGSGWHTEAFF
v_call: TRBV13; j_call: TRBJ2-5; clone_size: many; d_call: NA; cdr3_nt: TGTGCCAGCAGCCCCCCCAGAGGGACCCAGTACTTC; cdr3_aa: CASSPPRGTQYF
v_call: TRBV4-3; j_call: TRBJ2-3; clone_size: many; d_call: TRBD2; cdr3_nt: TGCGCCAGCAGCCTAGCGGGGCGGCGGGATACGCAGTATTTT; cdr3_aa: CASSLAGRRDTQYF
v_call: TRBV12-3/TRBV12-4; j_call: TRBJ1-1; clone_size: many; d_call: NA; cdr3_nt: TGTGCCAGCAGCCTGTTCGATTCGGGGGCTTTCTTT; cdr3_aa: CASSLFDSGAFF
v_call: TRBV20-1; j_call: TRBJ1-1; clone_size: NA; d_call: NA; cdr3_nt: TGCAGTGCTAGCCATAGAGACACTGAAGCTTTCTTT; cdr3_aa: CSASHRDTEAFF
v_call: TRBV5-1; j_call: TRBJ2-5; clone_size: few; d_call: TRBD1; cdr3_nt: TGCGCCAGCAGCTCTTCGACAGGGGAAGAGACCCAGTACTTC; cdr3_aa: CASSSSTGEETQYF
v_call: TRBV5-1; j_call: TRBJ2-2; clone_size: many; d_call: NA; cdr3_nt: TGCGCCAGCAGCTTGTGGGGGGACCCGAACACCGGGGAGCTGTTTTTT; cdr3_aa: CASSLWGDPNTGELFF
v_call: TRBV20-1; j_call: TRBJ2-4; clone_size: many; d_call: NA; cdr3_nt: TGCAGTGTACCAGGGTTGGGCATTCAGTACTTC; cdr3_aa: CSVPGLGIQYF
v_call: TRBV5-4; j_call: TRBJ2-3; clone_size: many; d_call: NA; cdr3_nt: TGTGCCCCTGGTTGGCGCGGCACAGATACGCAGTATTTT; cdr3_aa: CAPGWRGTDTQYF
v_call: TRBV9; j_call: TRBJ2-3; clone_size: many; d_call: TRBD2; cdr3_nt: TGTGCCAGCCGCTCGGGGGGATCAGATACGCAGTATTTT; cdr3_aa: CASRSGGSDTQYF
v_call: TRBV4-3; j_call: TRBJ1-5; clone_size: many; d_call: NA; cdr3_nt: TGCGCCAGCAGCCCCCGGTGCCCCCATGGAGGGAACCAGCCCCAGCATTTT; cdr3_aa: CASSPRCPHGGNQPQHF
v_call: TRBV28; j_call: TRBJ1-2; clone_size: many; d_call: NA; cdr3_nt: TGTGCCAGCAGACCAGCGGAGGTGGGGGCCAGGGGCTACACCTTC; cdr3_aa: CASRPAEVGARGYTF
v_call: TRBV2; j_call: TRBJ1-1; clone_size: many; d_call: NA; cdr3_nt: TGTGCCAGCAGTGAGAGCAGGGCAGGGTCTGAAGCTTTCTTT; cdr3_aa: CASSESRAGSEAFF
v_call: TRBV6-2/TRBV6-3; j_call: TRBJ1-2; clone_size: many; d_call: NA; cdr3_nt: TGTGCCAGCAGCGACCCGCCCGATGCAGCCGCTAACTATGGCTACACCTTC; cdr3_aa: CASSDPPDAAANYGYTF